The 20 T cell receptor beta chains reported below all come from one sample, sequenced in a study of Ad26.COV2.S vaccination and SARS-CoV-2 variants. The treatment: around 19 received Ad26.COV2.S at low or high dose, single or two shots; 5 received placebo; per-sample allocation not given. Collection of the samples took place on day 63 after the first injection of vaccine or placebo. Data came from immunoSEQ multiplex PCR; TCRdb stores just in-frame clones and leaves some out. Of hundreds of thousands of clones listed, around 90% are singletons. Specimen: peripheral blood, collected in a trial of Ad26.COV2.S vaccine versus placebo. These receptors were taken from a person aged 18-65 years who received the Ad26.COV2.S COVID-19 vaccine or a placebo.

The chain couples TRBV3-1 (or the pseudogene TRBV3-2) to TRBJ2-1, with 8 bases identical to TRBD2. This CDR3 has 16 amino acids. Germline trimming cut 2 bases from V and 6 bases from J; bases unmatched to any gene: 9. Per the germline V gene, CDR1 is LGHDT and CDR2 is YNNKEL (reference sequence). The CDR3 here is CASSQISGTGGNEQFF. Here the CDR3 DNA reads TGTGCCAGCAGCCAAATTAGCGGGACGGGGGGCAATGAGCAGTTCTTC.

The CDR3: CASSVSFTYEQYF. The CDR3 DNA reads TGCGCCAGCAGTGTTTCCTTTACCTACGAGCAGTACTTC. This chain joins TRBV10-2 and TRBJ2-7; D remains unclear. CDR1 is WSHSY, CDR2 SAAADI, per germline. Trimming cost V 4 bases and J 2 bases, with 9 bases left between them. The CDR3 covers 13 residues.

The chain links TRBV10-1 to TRBJ2-5; D could derive from TRBD1 or TRBD2 (6 bases each). The germline gives CDR1 WNHNN, CDR2 SYGVQD (reference sequence). V was cut by 2 bases and J by 7 bases, with 14 bases left in between. The CDR3 is made up of 14 amino acids. CDR3 nucleotides: TGCGCCAGCAGTGAGCTCCGGGGGCTGGGGACCCAGTACTTC. This translates into CASSELRGLGTQYF.

The chain carries TRBV7-8 and TRBJ2-1; 13 bases match TRBD2. The CDR3 covers 16 residues. Germline CDR1 SGHVS, CDR2 FQNEAQ. Unmatched junction bases numbered 3, after V lost 5 bases and J lost 2 bases. The CDR3 DNA sequence: TGTGCCAGCAGCCCGGGGACTAGCGGGACCTACAATGAGCAGTTCTTC. This gives the protein CASSPGTSGTYNEQFF.

V gene TRBV6-5 combines with J gene TRBJ1-1; D is possibly TRBD1 (6 bases). Trimming left V 5 bases short and J 5 bases short, with 18 bases between. Germline V CDR1 and CDR2: MNHEY, SVGAGI. This CDR3 has 15 amino acids. The CDR3 nucleotides read TGTGCCAGCAGTCACAGGAGGGGGTATAGAACTGAAGCTTTCTTT. It codes for CASSHRRGYRTEAFF.

The CDR3 loop reads CASSARDRENNEQFF. For the CDR3, the DNA is TGTGCCAGCAGCGCCCGGGACAGAGAAAACAATGAGCAGTTCTTC. The chain has TRBV11-3 and TRBJ2-1, with 7 bases fitting TRBD1. The CDR3 sequence is 15 residues long. Germline CDR1 reads SGHNT; CDR2 reads YENEEA. V was pared by 5 bases and J by 5 bases, with 9 bases of the junction left unmatched.

In this sample, this clone turned up a few times. This chain uses TRBV7-2 with TRBJ2-3; D ambiguous. The CDR3 contains 13 residues. The germline gives CDR1 SGHTA, CDR2 FQGNSA. V was pared by 1 base and J by 2 bases, with 4 bases between. CDR3 nucleotides: TGTGCCAGCAGCTTAGGGCCCACAGATACGCAGTATTTT. This codes for CASSLGPTDTQYF. Based on the CDR3 plus reference TRBV7-2 and TRBJ2-3, the full variable domain is GAGVSQSPSNKVTEKGKDVELRCDPISGHTALYWYRQSLGQGLEFLIYFQGNSAPDKSGLPSDRFSAERTGGSVSTLTIQRTQQEDSAVYLCASSLGPTDTQYFGPGTRLTVL.

The count of this clone is one. The CDR3 nucleotides read TGTGCCACCAGCACTGGACTAGCGGAAGAGACCCAGTACTTC. Residues: CATSTGLAEETQYF. V is TRBV15 and J is TRBJ2-5, with 10 bases fitting TRBD2. Germline-derived CDR1 and CDR2 are LNHNV and YYDKDF (reference sequence). Losses at the gene ends were 4 bases for V and 3 bases for J; bases not matched to a gene: 2. The length of the CDR3 is 14 residues.

The chain couples TRBV15 to TRBJ2-4, with a weak D call TRBD1 (5 bases). CDR1 is LNHNV and CDR2 is YYDKDF in the germline V gene (reference sequence). Trimming took off 0 bases at V and 5 bases at J, with 8 bases between the two ends. This CDR3 region has 14 residues. CDR3 protein: CATSRDIGENIQYF. CDR3 DNA sequence: TGTGCCACCAGCAGAGATATAGGGGAAAACATTCAGTACTTC.

This chain joins TRBV5-1 and TRBJ1-2; maybe TRBD1 (6 bases). Germline loops: CDR1 SGHRS, CDR2 YFSETQ. Trimming took 5 bases from V and 0 from J, leaving 23 bases between them. This CDR3 contains 18 residues. The CDR3 is CASSNNLGQGTTNYGYTF. DNA of the CDR3: TGCGCCAGCAGTAACAATCTGGGTCAGGGGACTACTAACTATGGCTACACCTTC.

The chain combines TRBV4-3 with TRBJ2-7; D possibly matches TRBD1 or TRBD2 (5 bases each). V was pared by 1 base and J by 2 bases, with 12 bases between. Germline CDR1 reads LGHNA; CDR2 reads YSLEER. This CDR3 spans 15 amino acids. CDR3 residues: CASSQVGPLAYEQYF. The CDR3 DNA reads as TGCGCCAGCAGCCAAGTGGGACCCCTCGCCTACGAGCAGTACTTC.

CDR3 bases: TGTGCCAGCAGCGGCCGGGACTACTCCTACGAGCAGTACTTC. As protein: CASSGRDYSYEQYF. J is TRBJ2-7 and V is TRBV9; TRBD2 aligns across 7 bases. Per the germline V gene, CDR1 is SGDLS and CDR2 is YYNGEE. The CDR3 length is 14 residues. Trimming at V came to 3 bases and at J to 0 bases, leaving 3 bases not matched to a gene.

This rearrangement joins TRBV7-2 to TRBJ2-7; 8 bases line up with TRBD1. The ends lost 5 bases at V and 3 bases at J; junction bases unmatched: 12. Germline V gives CDR1 SGHTA, CDR2 FQGNSA. The CDR3 covers 16 residues. CDR3 amino acids: CASSPRTGPRNYEQYF. In DNA, the CDR3 is TGTGCCAGCAGCCCGCGGACAGGGCCGCGGAACTACGAGCAGTACTTC.

The J gene is TRBJ1-4, the V gene TRBV7-2, with D maybe TRBD1 (5 bases). Germline V lookup: CDR1 SGHTA, CDR2 FQGNSA. The V gene lost 5 bases and the J gene lost 4 bases, with 14 bases spanning the gap. This CDR3 has 15 amino acids. The CDR3 region has the DNA TGTGCCAGCAGCACCCGGACGGGACTTAATGAAAAACTGTTTTTT. Its protein product is CASSTRTGLNEKLFF. Full variable domain (missing parts from reference TRBV7-2 and TRBJ1-4): GAGVSQSPSNKVTEKGKDVELRCDPISGHTALYWYRQSLGQGLEFLIYFQGNSAPDKSGLPSDRFSAERTGGSVSTLTIQRTQQEDSAVYLCASSTRTGLNEKLFFGSGTQLSVL.

The chain recombines TRBV27 with TRBJ1-2, with D possibly being TRBD1 (6 bases). Germline lookup yields CDR1 MNHEY and CDR2 SMNVEV (reference sequence). The CDR3 is 14 residues long. Trimming stripped 5 bases from V and 6 bases from J, with 16 bases between. The CDR3 reads CASSHGPQGHGYTF. As DNA, the CDR3 is TGTGCCAGCAGTCATGGCCCACAGGGCCATGGCTACACCTTC.

The CDR3 spells CASSLRLAVTDTQYF. The CDR3 nucleotides are TGCGCCAGCAGCCTGCGACTAGCGGTAACAGATACGCAGTATTTT. The genes are TRBV4-1 and TRBJ2-3, with 9 bases that match TRBD2. Looked up from germline, CDR1 is MGHRA and CDR2 is YSYEKL. With V trimmed by 4 bases and J by 3 bases, 5 bases remained unmatched. This CDR3 has 15 amino acids.

V usage is TRBV18 and J usage is TRBJ2-7; 7 bases fit TRBD1. The germline V gene has CDR1 KGHSH and CDR2 LQKENI. V lost 3 bases, J lost 6 bases, and 2 bases stayed unmatched. The length of the CDR3 is 12 residues. The CDR3 sequence is CASSPTGIEQYF. The CDR3 DNA is TGTGCCAGCTCACCGACAGGGATCGAGCAGTACTTC. The complete variable domain, with remaining parts taken from reference TRBV18 and TRBJ2-7, reads NAGVMQNPRHLVRRRGQEARLRCSPMKGHSHVYWYRQLPEEGLKFMVYLQKENIIDESGMPKERFSAEFPKEGPSILRIQQVVRGDSAAYFCASSPTGIEQYFGPGTRLTVT.

The V call is TRBV18, the J call TRBJ2-1; the D is unclear. Per the germline V gene, CDR1 is KGHSH and CDR2 is LQKENI. Trimming stripped 1 base from V and 7 bases from J, with 11 bases between. CDR3 length: 14 residues. As DNA, the CDR3 is TGTGCCAGCTCACCACAGGCCCCTTTTAATGAGCAGTTCTTC. Amino acids: CASSPQAPFNEQFF. The complete variable domain, with remaining parts taken from reference TRBV18 and TRBJ2-1, reads NAGVMQNPRHLVRRRGQEARLRCSPMKGHSHVYWYRQLPEEGLKFMVYLQKENIIDESGMPKERFSAEFPKEGPSILRIQQVVRGDSAAYFCASSPQAPFNEQFFGPGTRLTVL.

CDR3 in amino acids: CASSPLAGGPLHEQFF. As DNA, the CDR3 is TGTGCCAGCAGCCCGTTAGCGGGAGGGCCCCTCCATGAGCAGTTCTTC. This chain links TRBV5-6 with TRBJ2-1; 11 bases match TRBD2. The V gene's germline CDR1 is SGHDT and CDR2 YYEEEE. This CDR3 comprises 16 residues. After removal of 4 bases from V and 8 bases from J, the junction contained 11 bases not matched to a gene.

V is TRBV27 and J is TRBJ2-3; TRBD2 agrees at 12 bases. The CDR3 runs to 18 residues. The junction had 10 bases not matched to a gene; V was cut back by 0 bases and J by 6 bases. Per germline, CDR1 MNHEY and CDR2 SMNVEV (reference sequence). The chain's CDR3 is CASSLSPGLAGSVDTQYF. In DNA, the CDR3 is TGTGCCAGCAGTTTATCCCCCGGACTAGCGGGATCGGTGGATACGCAGTATTTT.